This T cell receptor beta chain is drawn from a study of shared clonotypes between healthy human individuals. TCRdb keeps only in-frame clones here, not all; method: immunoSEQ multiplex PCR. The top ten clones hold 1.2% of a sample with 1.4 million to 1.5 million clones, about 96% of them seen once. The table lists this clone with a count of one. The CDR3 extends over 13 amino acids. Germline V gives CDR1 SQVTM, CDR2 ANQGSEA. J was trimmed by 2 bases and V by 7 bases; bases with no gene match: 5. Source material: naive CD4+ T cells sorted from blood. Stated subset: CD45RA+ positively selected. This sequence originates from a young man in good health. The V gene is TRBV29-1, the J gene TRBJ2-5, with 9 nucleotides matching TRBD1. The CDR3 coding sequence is TGCAGCGCCCGGGACAGGGCACAAGAGACCCAGTACTTC. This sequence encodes CSARDRAQETQYF. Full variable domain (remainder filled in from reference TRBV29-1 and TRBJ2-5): SAVISQKPSRDICQRGTSLTIQCQVDSQVTMMFWYRQQPGQSLTLIATANQGSEATYESGFVIDKFPISRPNLTFSTLTVSNMSPEDSSIYLCSARDRAQETQYFGPGTRLLVL.